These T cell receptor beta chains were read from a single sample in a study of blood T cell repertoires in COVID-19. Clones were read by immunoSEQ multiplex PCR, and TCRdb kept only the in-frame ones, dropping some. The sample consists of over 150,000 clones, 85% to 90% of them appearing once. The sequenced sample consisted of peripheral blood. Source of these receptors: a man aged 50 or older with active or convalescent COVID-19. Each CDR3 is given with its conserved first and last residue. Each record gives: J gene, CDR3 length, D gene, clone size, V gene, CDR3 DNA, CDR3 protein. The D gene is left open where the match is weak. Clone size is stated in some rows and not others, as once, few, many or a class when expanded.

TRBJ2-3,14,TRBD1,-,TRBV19,TGTGCCAGCTCCGACAGGGATTGGGCAGATACGCAGTATTTT,CASSDRDWADTQYF
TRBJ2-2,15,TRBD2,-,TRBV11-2,TGTGCCAGCAGCTTAGGGCTAGCGGGCACCGGGGAGCTGTTTTTT,CASSLGLAGTGELFF
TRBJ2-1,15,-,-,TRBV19,TGTGCCAGTACTACGGACGGGAGCCCCGGTAATGAGCAGTTCTTC,CASTTDGSPGNEQFF
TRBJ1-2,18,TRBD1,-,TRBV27,TGTGCCAGCAGTTTAATCCGGGACAGGGGGCGCCGATCCCATGGCTACACCTTC,CASSLIRDRGRRSHGYTF
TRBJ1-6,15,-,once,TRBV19,TGTGCCAGTAGTATAGAGTTCGGTAGGAGCTCACCCCTCCACTTT,CASSIEFGRSSPLHF
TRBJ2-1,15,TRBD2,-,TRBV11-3,TGTGCCAGCAGCATTGGACTAGCGAGACACAATGAGCAGTTCTTC,CASSIGLARHNEQFF
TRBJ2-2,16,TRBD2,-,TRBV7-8,TGTGCCAGCAGCCCACTGGCGGGAGGAGACACCGGGGAGCTGTTTTTT,CASSPLAGGDTGELFF
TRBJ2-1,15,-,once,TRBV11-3,TGTGCCAGCAGCTTCTTAGCGGAGAACTACAATGAGCAGTTCTTC,CASSFLAENYNEQFF
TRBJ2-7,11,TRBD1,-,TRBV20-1,TGCAGTGCCCTAACAGGGGCAGGGCAGTACTTC,CSALTGAGQYF
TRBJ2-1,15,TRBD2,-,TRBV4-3,TGCGCCAGCAGCCAAGGACTAGCGGGGGACAATGAGCAGTTCTTC,CASSQGLAGDNEQFF
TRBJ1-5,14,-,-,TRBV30,TGTGCCTGGAGTGTACCACAGCTGAATCAGCCCCAGCATTTT,CAWSVPQLNQPQHF
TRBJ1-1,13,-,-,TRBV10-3,TGTGCCATCAGTGAAGGGGATACCACTGAAGCTTTCTTT,CAISEGDTTEAFF
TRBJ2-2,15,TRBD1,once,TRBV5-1,TGCGCCAGCAGATTGGGGGACAGAGCGACCGGGGAGCTGTTTTTT,CASRLGDRATGELFF
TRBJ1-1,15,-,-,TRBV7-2,TGTGCCAGCAGCCCGCATGGGGGGGGAAACACTGAAGCTTTCTTT,CASSPHGGGNTEAFF
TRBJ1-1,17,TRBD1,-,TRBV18,TGTGCCAGCTCATTATCCGGGACAGGGCCCGCGGGGACTGAAGCTTTCTTT,CASSLSGTGPAGTEAFF
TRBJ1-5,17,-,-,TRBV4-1,TGCGCCAGCAGCCAAAACCAACAGGGCTCCCTCAATCAGCCCCAGCATTTT,CASSQNQQGSLNQPQHF
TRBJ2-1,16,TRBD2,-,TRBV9,TGTGCCAGCAGCGTAGGTTTAGCGGGGCCAAGAAATGAGCAGTTCTTC,CASSVGLAGPRNEQFF
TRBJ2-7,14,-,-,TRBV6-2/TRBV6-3,TGTGCCAGCAGTTTGCGGGGGCCCCCCTTGGAGCAGTACTTC,CASSLRGPPLEQYF
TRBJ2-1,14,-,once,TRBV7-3,TGTGCCAGCAGCTTACAGGGTTCCTACAATGAGCAGTTCTTC,CASSLQGSYNEQFF
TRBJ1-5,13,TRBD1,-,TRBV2,TGTGCCAGCAGAGGACAGGGTAATCAGCCCCAGCATTTT,CASRGQGNQPQHF
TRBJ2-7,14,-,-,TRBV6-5,TGTGCCAGCAGTTACCGTCAGGCAGGCCGCGAGCAGTACTTC,CASSYRQAGREQYF
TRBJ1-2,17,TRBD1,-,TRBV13,TGTGCCAGCAGCTTAGGCCGGTACAGGGGGCAACATTATGGCTACACCTTC,CASSLGRYRGQHYGYTF
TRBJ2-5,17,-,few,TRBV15,TGTGCCACCAGCAGAGTTACAGGGAGGGGCGGCCAAGAGACCCAGTACTTC,CATSRVTGRGGQETQYF
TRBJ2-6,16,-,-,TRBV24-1,TGTGCCACCAGTGATAGGGGGTCCCCTGGGGCCAACGTCCTGACTTTC,CATSDRGSPGANVLTF
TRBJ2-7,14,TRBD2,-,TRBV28,TGTGCCAGCAGTTGGGCTAGCGGCACCTACGAGCAGTACTTC,CASSWASGTYEQYF
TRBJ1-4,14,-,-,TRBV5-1,TGCGCCAGCAGCCAGTATGCAACTAATGAAAAACTGTTTTTT,CASSQYATNEKLFF
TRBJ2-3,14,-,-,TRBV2,TGTGCCAGCAGTCCCAGATCTAGCACAGATACGCAGTATTTT,CASSPRSSTDTQYF
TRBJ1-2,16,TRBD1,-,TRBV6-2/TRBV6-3,TGTGCCAGCAGCACGATGGGGACAGCACAGAACTATGGCTACACCTTC,CASSTMGTAQNYGYTF
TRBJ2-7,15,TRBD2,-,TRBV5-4,TGTGCCAGCAGCCTGACGAGCGGGAGTAGGAACGAGCAGTACTTC,CASSLTSGSRNEQYF
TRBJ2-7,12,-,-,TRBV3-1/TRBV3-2,TGTGCCAGCAGCCAAGACTACAGAGAGCAGTACTTC,CASSQDYREQYF
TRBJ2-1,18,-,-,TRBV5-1,TGCGCCAGCAGCTTGGCCGGGATTCAGGGACCACAGGGCAGTGAGCAGTTCTTC,CASSLAGIQGPQGSEQFF
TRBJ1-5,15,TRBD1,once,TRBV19,TGTGCCAGTAGCCCCGGGACAGGGGACAATCAGCCCCAGCATTTT,CASSPGTGDNQPQHF
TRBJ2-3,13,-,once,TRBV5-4,TGTGCCGGGCGGGGGCAGCACACAGATACGCAGTATTTT,CAGRGQHTDTQYF
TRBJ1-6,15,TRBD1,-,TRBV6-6,TGTGCCAGCAGTTACTCCGGACAGGTTGATTCACCCCTCCACTTT,CASSYSGQVDSPLHF
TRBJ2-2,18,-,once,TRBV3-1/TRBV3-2,TGTGCCAGCAGCCAAGGTCCAGGATCACTAGGGATCACCGGGGAGCTGTTTTTT,CASSQGPGSLGITGELFF
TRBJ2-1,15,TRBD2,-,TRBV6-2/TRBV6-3,TGTGCCAGCAGTTATCGGTGGGGGGGGGACAATGAGCAGTTCTTC,CASSYRWGGDNEQFF
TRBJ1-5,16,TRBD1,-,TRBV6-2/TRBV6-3,TGTGCCAGCCGCCTCTCCGGGACAGGGATAAATCAGCCCCAGCATTTT,CASRLSGTGINQPQHF
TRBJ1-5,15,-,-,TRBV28,TGTGCCAGCAGGTTCCGCCGCGGCAGCAATCAGCCCCAGCATTTT,CASRFRRGSNQPQHF
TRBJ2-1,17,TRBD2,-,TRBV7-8,TGTGCCAGCAGCTTCCGACAGCGGCTAGCGGACAACAATGAGCAGTTCTTC,CASSFRQRLADNNEQFF
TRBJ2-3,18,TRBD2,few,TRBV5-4,TGTGCCAGCAGTCATCCGGGACTAGCGGGGGGGCAGACAGATACGCAGTATTTT,CASSHPGLAGGQTDTQYF
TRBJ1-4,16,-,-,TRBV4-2,TGTGCCAGCAGCCCCCGGCCGGCAGGTCCTAATGAAAAACTGTTTTTT,CASSPRPAGPNEKLFF